This T cell receptor (beta chain) emerged from a study of T cell repertoires in cytomegalovirus infection. Study at large: It was the public TCR beta signatures that indicated both CMV infection and matching HLA type.

Regarding the study as a whole: The response measured ex vivo was dominated by TCR beta clonotypes (HLA-C-restricted and CMV-specific). There were carriers of CMV plus the relevant HLA, and cumulative public TCR beta family frequency identified them.

TCRdb re-called the reads with MiXCR, one entry per CDR3 protein. This table has more than 350,000 distinct CDR3 sequences, 31% appearing once. The CDR3 loop spans 14 amino acids. Trimming left V 7 bases short and J 0 bases short, with 16 bases between. CDR1 and CDR2 from the germline V gene are DFQATT and SNEGSKA (reference sequence). Concerning this clonotype itself: Its antigen is still unknown.

The TCR originated in a human donor in good health (CMV status not recorded). Some clones in this sample may be carry-over from other donors' samples. The source material was PBMCs. The gene calls are TRBV20-1 and TRBJ2-7, with D hard to call. Written as DNA, the CDR3 is TGCAGTGTTCCAACCACCATGAGCTCCTACGAGCAGTACTTC. Translating gives CSVPTTMSSYEQYF.